What follows describes a single T cell receptor (beta chain). This clone was found a few times. Its binding antigen is unknown. The input lacks base qualities; no much larger clone sits a single base away. The library was obtained by the immunoSEQ multiplex PCR assay. For TCR sequencing, RNA was extracted from every sample and reverse transcribed into cDNA to serve as template. First-strand cDNA was synthesized with SuperScript III using a 2:1 mix of oligo-dT and random hexamers. A synthetic immune receptor repertoire was used to gauge amplification bias, and whatever bias remained was removed computationally. Turning to the authors' computational methods: After raw reads were preprocessed to remove errors, the CDR3 was defined following IMGT conventions as running from the conserved cysteine to phenylalanine. To get clonality, Shannon entropy was normalized by log2 of the number of productive unique TCRs and the result was subtracted from 1. CD4 or CD8 identity of scalp clones was inferred by cross-referencing scalp TCRbeta sequences with sorted blood CD4 and CD8 repertoires. TCRdb holds this immuneACCESS table with in-frame rearrangements only. Some clones are missing; in checked studies, unresolved V genes explain under half, and the rest has no known cause. The D gene and trimming were derived from the DNA, and the V and J assignments and clone size from that table. This sample gives 180,000 or so clones in total; roughly 60% of them show up just once. About 1.7% of the sample rests with the top ten.

This sample is drawn from a study of CD8+ T cells in alopecia areata (dated by TCRdb to the late 2010s). Background for the entire study: Treated patients were enrolled in an open-label pilot trial of oral tofacitinib, 5 to 10 mg twice daily, for moderate-to-severe alopecia areata. Tofacitinib was given for 6 to 18 months, followed by 6 months of follow-up off drug to assess delayed response and recurrence. In both human patients and the C3H/HeJ mouse model, the study applied high-throughput TCRbeta sequencing to look at T cell clonal expansion in alopecia areata. Human TCRbeta sequencing covered scalp tissue and sorted CD4+ and CD8+ peripheral blood T cells from patchy and totalis/universalis alopecia areata patients and healthy controls. Patients on tofacitinib were biopsied at baseline and after 4 and 24 weeks of treatment, and several of the patients also had a later scalp biopsy. Scalp clonality was compared across normal scalp (n=4), patchy alopecia areata scalp (n=8), and alopecia totalis/universalis scalp (n=8). RNA came from the PAXgene miRNA kit for fixed scalp, the miRNeasy kit for PBMCs, and the RNeasy kit for mouse skin. TCRbeta CDR3 regions were amplified by immunoSEQ multiplex PCR using 35 Vbeta forward and 13 Jbeta reverse primers. Overall study results and their limits: Shared TCR sequences between patients were less evident than in mice, which may be partly attributable to HLA diversity in the patient population. Unlike mouse skin, where gammadelta T cells dominate, normal human skin contains resident alphabeta T cells that get sequenced too, which complicates analysis of the scalp TCR repertoire. Compared with normal scalp, lesional scalp had higher clonality and more expanded CD8+ clones, particularly in alopecia totalis/universalis, a pattern that suggests antigenic drive.

In the germline V gene, CDR1 corresponds to SGHTA and CDR2 to FQGNSA. The CDR3, cysteine through phenylalanine, is 13 amino acids long. Only the CDR3 portion is preserved as DNA: 39 bases, with reading frame beginning at the first base. Relative to germline, V is 5 bases shorter and J is 9 bases shorter, with 11 bases between their ends. This specimen's time point label, interpreted: baseline before oral tofacitinib. Lesional scalp punch biopsies and peripheral blood were obtained from alopecia areata patients. PBMCs were isolated by density centrifugation and stained for CD3, CD4 and CD8, and CD4+ and CD8+ T cells were sorted on a FACSAria.

The V and J segments used are TRBV7-2 and TRBJ1-6; TRBD1 could be the D gene, as 6 bases match. This TCR was recovered from a human donor with alopecia areata. Material: CD4+ T cells sorted from blood, obtained at week 0. CDR3 sequence: CASSPRGGSPLHF. The DNA reads TGTGCCAGCAGCCCGCGAGGGGGTTCACCCCTCCACTTT.